These T cell receptor beta chains were read from a single sample in a study of early T cells in non-severe SARS-CoV-2 infection. One entry per CDR3 protein results from TCRdb running MiXCR on the 5' RACE reads. The table shows about 42,000 distinct CDR3 sequences, with approximately 5.9% occurring only once. Sequences were derived from whole blood, sampled at baseline. Source of these receptors: an adult who was a healthcare worker with PCR-confirmed SARS-CoV-2 infection or an uninfected control (not recorded which). Both conserved end residues are part of each CDR3. The D gene is left open where the match is weak. Size is stated for part of the rows, as once, few or many counts, or as a class when the clone is expanded.

>TRBJ1-2|.|.|TRBV6-2/TRBV6-3
TGTGCCAGCAGTCGGACAGACTACTATGGCTACACCTTC
CASSRTDYYGYTF
>TRBJ2-5|.|.|TRBV10-3
TGTGCCATCAGTCCGGGCCAAGAGACCCAGTACTTC
CAISPGQETQYF
>TRBJ2-7|TRBD1|.|TRBV5-1
TGCGCCAGCAGCTTGGAGGACAGGGTATACGAGCAGTACTTC
CASSLEDRVYEQYF
>TRBJ1-5|.|many|TRBV6-1
TGTGCCAGCAGTGAAATCTCAGGGCGGCCCCAGCATTTT
CASSEISGRPQHF
>TRBJ2-7|.|.|TRBV7-2
TGTGCCAGCAGCTTGAGGGTAGGAGACGAGCAGTACTTC
CASSLRVGDEQYF
>TRBJ1-3|.|.|TRBV18
TGTGCCAGCTCACCAGGAGTCCGGCGAGGCGGAAACACCATATATTTT
CASSPGVRRGGNTIYF
>TRBJ2-2|TRBD2|.|TRBV6-4
TGTGCCAGCAGTGACACCGGACTAGTCTCCGGGGAGCTGTTTTTT
CASSDTGLVSGELFF
>TRBJ2-1|.|many|TRBV7-3
TGTGCCAGCAGCTTCAACAGGGACAATGAGCAGTTCTTC
CASSFNRDNEQFF
>TRBJ1-1|.|few|TRBV10-3
TGTGCCATCAGCGGCACGACAGGATCCACTGAAGCTTTCTTT
CAISGTTGSTEAFF
>TRBJ1-5|.|many|TRBV10-3
TGTGCCATCAGTGAGACAAATCAGCCCCAGCATTTT
CAISETNQPQHF
>TRBJ2-3|TRBD2|many|TRBV9
TGTGCCAGCAGCGCCAGCGGGGGGGCCTCAGATACGCAGTATTTT
CASSASGGASDTQYF
>TRBJ2-1|.|many|TRBV24-1
TGTGCCACCAGTTTCGGGGGATCACAGGAAGGGGAGCAGTTCTTC
CATSFGGSQEGEQFF
>TRBJ2-1|.|few|TRBV7-2
TGTGCCAGCAGCTTAGCGGGTTGGGATGAGCAGTTCTTC
CASSLAGWDEQFF
>TRBJ1-1|.|few|TRBV18
TGTGCCAGCTCACCCGGGACTCCGAACACTGAAGCTTTCTTT
CASSPGTPNTEAFF
>TRBJ2-3|TRBD2|few|TRBV5-1
TGCGCCAGCAGCTCTACGACTAGCGGGGGAAAGTATTTT
CASSSTTSGGKYF
>TRBJ2-2|.|many|TRBV19
TGTGCCAGTAGGATCGACGGTCCCACCGGGGAGCTGTTTTTT
CASRIDGPTGELFF
>TRBJ1-2|TRBD1|.|TRBV30
TGTGCCTGGAGCAAGACAGGGGGCTGGGACTATGGCTACACCTTC
CAWSKTGGWDYGYTF